This T cell receptor beta chain was captured by sequencing in a study of shared clonotypes between healthy human individuals. This table comes from immunoSEQ multiplex PCR, and its TCRdb copy is limited to in-frame clones, with some not included. The sample carries roughly 2 million clones, 85% to 95% recorded once. V dropped 4 bases and J dropped 7 bases, with 7 bases sitting between them. The CDR3 has 11 amino acids. The V gene's germline CDR1 is SNHLY and CDR2 FYNNEI. Donors were Caucasian adults residing in Nashville, Tennessee, USA. The specimen was naive CD4+ T cells sorted from blood. Sample subset: CD45RA+ positively selected. The chain employs TRBV2 and TRBJ1-2; D might be TRBD1 (6 bases). The source of this sequence is a man in his late teens or twenties in good health. CDR3 amino acids: CASSGQVGYTF. CDR3 DNA: TGTGCCAGCAGTGGACAGGTTGGCTACACCTTC.